The 8 T cell receptor beta chains given below trace back to one sample, sequenced in a study of T-cell memory formation after mild COVID-19. TCRdb reprocessed the 5' RACE reads with MiXCR, giving one entry per CDR3 protein. The table has about 290,000 distinct CDR3 sequences, around a sixth seen once. Sequencing was carried out using PBMCs or a T cell subset sorted from them (not recorded which). These receptor sequences come from a man younger than 30 who had mild COVID-19 (a few samples of this study predate the infection). Cell type and time point are not known.

Many counts were recorded for this clonotype. The CDR3 here is CASSRRDSGWYNEQFF. The CDR3 region has the DNA TGTGCCAGCAGCCGAAGGGACAGTGGATGGTACAATGAGCAGTTCTTC. The J gene is TRBJ2-1, the V gene TRBV7-2; 7 nucleotides line up with TRBD1. Germline V lookup: CDR1 SGHTA, CDR2 FQGNSA. This CDR3 has 16 amino acids. V trimming: 5 bases; J trimming: 4 bases; junction bases outside the gene matches: 11. The variable domain in full, with the rest retrieved from reference TRBV7-2 and TRBJ2-1, is GAGVSQSPSNKVTEKGKDVELRCDPISGHTALYWYRQSLGQGLEFLIYFQGNSAPDKSGLPSDRFSAERTGGSVSTLTIQRTQQEDSAVYLCASSRRDSGWYNEQFFGPGTRLTVL.

The chain couples TRBV6-2 or TRBV6-3 to TRBJ2-4; 7 nucleotides match TRBD2. CDR3 length: 16 residues. Germline CDR1 reads MNHEY; CDR2 reads SVGEGT. V shed 6 bases, J shed 7 bases, and the junction held 15 bases outside the gene matches. DNA of the CDR3: TGTGCCAGCAGCCCACTAGCGAGTGGGGCGGGTAACATTCAGTACTTC. It yields the protein CASSPLASGAGNIQYF.

This clonotype was seen more than once but under ten times. J is TRBJ2-5 and V is TRBV4-1; 9 nucleotides align to TRBD2. V lost 5 bases, J lost 2 bases, and 9 bases stayed unmatched. The CDR3 length is 16 residues. Germline V lookup: CDR1 MGHRA, CDR2 YSYEKL. CDR3 in amino acids: CASSALSGGFQETQYF. In DNA form, the CDR3 reads TGCGCCAGCAGCGCCCTTAGCGGGGGCTTTCAAGAGACCCAGTACTTC.

The chain joins TRBV2 to TRBJ2-5, with 11 positions matching TRBD2. Germline V gives CDR1 SNHLY, CDR2 FYNNEI. V shed 7 bases and J 8 bases; nucleotides not matched to a gene: 9. The CDR3 extends over 14 amino acids. The CDR3 bases are TGTGCCAGCACCGAGGGTACTAGCGGGGGTACCCAGTACTTC. Translating gives CASTEGTSGGTQYF. Drawing the rest from reference TRBV2 and TRBJ2-5, the complete variable domain is EPEVTQTPSHQVTQMGQEVILRCVPISNHLYFYWYRQILGQKVEFLVSFYNNEISEKSEIFDDQFSVERPDGSNFTLKIRSTKLEDSAMYFCASTEGTSGGTQYFGPGTRLLVL.

This clonotype was seen ten or more times. The gene calls are TRBV5-1 and TRBJ1-1, with no clear D. CDR1 is SGHRS, CDR2 YFSETQ, per germline. The V end lost 1 base, the J end lost 3 bases, and 7 bases lay between the germline ends. The CDR3 covers 13 residues. CDR3 region: CASSLKMDTEAFF. The CDR3 DNA is TGCGCCAGCAGCTTGAAGATGGACACTGAAGCTTTCTTT. The whole variable domain, remainder taken from reference TRBV5-1 and TRBJ1-1, is KAGVTQTPRYLIKTRGQQVTLSCSPISGHRSVSWYQQTPGQGLQFLFEYFSETQRNKGNFPGRFSGRQFSNSRSEMNVSTLELGDSALYLCASSLKMDTEAFFGQGTRLTVV.

The chain has TRBV6-2 or TRBV6-3 and TRBJ2-7, with D perhaps matching TRBD1 or TRBD2 (5 bases each). The CDR3 has 14 residues. The V gene's germline CDR1 is MNHEY and CDR2 SVGEGT. V was pared by 6 bases and J by 0 bases, with 12 bases between. The DNA of the CDR3 is TGTGCCAGCAGGGAGGCAGGGAGCTCCTACGAGCAGTACGTC. It encodes CASREAGSSYEQYV.

This clonotype was seen a handful of times. The chain joins TRBV5-1 to TRBJ2-3; D is uncertain. Germline V lookup: CDR1 SGHRS, CDR2 YFSETQ. The CDR3 spans 14 residues. The V and J ends lost 2 bases and 2 bases respectively, with 9 bases between them. The CDR3 nucleotides read TGCGCCAGCAGCTTTTCTCCGGACACAGATACGCAGTATTTT. Encoded protein: CASSFSPDTDTQYF.

CDR3 sequence reads: CASSYGGGGDQPQHF. CDR3 sequence (DNA): TGTGCCAGCAGTTACGGAGGTGGGGGGGATCAGCCCCAGCATTTT. The V gene is TRBV6-5, the J gene TRBJ1-5; D may be TRBD1 (5 bases). CDR1 is MNHEY and CDR2 is SVGAGI in the germline V gene. The ends were cut back, 2 bases at V and 5 bases at J, with 13 bases in the middle. The CDR3 totals 15 residues.